One sample yielded the 30 T cell receptor beta chains listed below, sequenced in a study of blood T cell repertoires in COVID-19. Assay: immunoSEQ multiplex PCR; the TCRdb copy retains only in-frame clones and omits some. The sample shows 150,000 to 200,000 clones, 75% to 90% of them seen only once. Material: PBMCs or T cells enriched from blood (not recorded which). The receptors stem from an older woman who had recovered from COVID-19.

CDR3 loop: CASSDGQGSGPQHF. The CDR3 nucleotides read TGTGCCAGCAGTGACGGACAGGGGAGCGGGCCCCAGCATTTT. The chain links TRBV6-1 to TRBJ1-5, with 9 bases fitting TRBD1. The J segment lost 9 bases and the V segment lost 3 bases, leaving 6 bases of the junction unmatched. The CDR3 is 14 amino acids. Germline CDR1 and CDR2: MNHNS and SASEGT.

This chain connects TRBV7-8 to TRBJ2-5; 12 nucleotides align to TRBD2. Germline values: CDR1 SGHVS, CDR2 FQNEAQ. CDR3 size: 16 residues. Trimming took 8 bases from V and 5 from J; bases not matched to a gene: 12. This chain's CDR3 is CASGSGTSGPLETQYF. The CDR3 nucleotides read TGTGCCAGCGGATCCGGGACTAGCGGGCCTTTGGAGACCCAGTACTTC.

This clone was counted between two and nine times. The J gene is TRBJ1-5, the V gene TRBV15; the match to TRBD1 covers 12 bases. J gave up 6 bases and V 3 bases, and 6 bases lay outside the gene matches. This CDR3 region has 16 residues. Germline CDR1 and CDR2: LNHNV and YYDKDF (reference sequence). For the CDR3, the DNA is TGTGCCACCAGCAGGGCCGGGACAGGGGGCGTTCAGCCCCAGCATTTT. This translates into CATSRAGTGGVQPQHF.

The chain joins TRBV5-8 to TRBJ2-1, with 12 bases lining up with TRBD1. The V and J ends lost 0 bases and 3 bases, in that order; junction bases with no gene match: 7. Germline values: CDR1 SGHTS, CDR2 YDEGEE. The CDR3 totals 18 residues. CDR3 sequence reads: CASSLAKGTGGFYNEQFF. The CDR3 coding sequence is TGTGCCAGCAGCTTGGCCAAGGGGACAGGGGGCTTCTACAATGAGCAGTTCTTC.

The V call is TRBV12-3 or TRBV12-4, the J call TRBJ1-5, with a weak D call TRBD1 (6 bases). The CDR3 totals 13 residues. The ends were cut back, 6 bases at V and 2 bases at J, with 8 bases in the middle. The CDR3 nucleotides are TGTGCCAGCAGGCGACAGGGCAATCAGCCCCAGCATTTT. Amino acid sequence: CASRRQGNQPQHF.

The gene calls are TRBV6-5 and TRBJ2-2, with 7 bases that match TRBD1. V was pared by 4 bases and J by 0 bases, with 5 bases of the junction left unmatched. Per the germline V gene, CDR1 is MNHEY and CDR2 is SVGAGI. CDR3 size: 16 residues. CDR3: CASSSDRTANTGELFF. In DNA, the CDR3 is TGTGCCAGCAGTTCGGACAGGACAGCGAACACCGGGGAGCTGTTTTTT.

A few counts support this clone. The same CDR3 is also encoded by other DNA sequences in this sample. The V call is TRBV5-1, the J call TRBJ2-5; 7 nucleotides match TRBD2. Germline CDR1 and CDR2: SGHRS and YFSETQ. This CDR3 is 15 amino acids long. Losses at the gene ends were 0 bases for V and 4 bases for J; bases not matched to a gene: 6. CDR3 residues: CASSLARGGRETQYF. CDR3 nucleotide sequence: TGCGCCAGCAGCTTGGCCCGCGGGGGACGAGAGACCCAGTACTTC.

The rearrangement links TRBV9 to TRBJ2-7; TRBD1 might be the D (6 bases). This CDR3 spans 15 amino acids. V dropped 1 base and J dropped 4 bases, with 15 bases sitting between them. Germline lookup yields CDR1 SGDLS and CDR2 YYNGEE. Here the CDR3 DNA reads TGTGCCAGCAGCGTAACCGGGACAAGGGGTTACGAGCAGTACTTC. The encoded protein is CASSVTGTRGYEQYF.

A single count supports this clone. The chain employs TRBV19 and TRBJ1-1; D is undetermined. CDR1 and CDR2 from the germline V gene are LNHDA and SQIVND (reference sequence). The CDR3 contains 15 residues. V was cut by 2 bases and J by 2 bases, with 12 bases left in between. This CDR3 reads CASSIKVTDNTEAFF. The CDR3 coding sequence is TGTGCCAGTAGTATAAAGGTAACAGACAACACTGAAGCTTTCTTT.

The chain uses TRBV5-1 and TRBJ1-1, with D perhaps matching TRBD1 (5 bases). Germline assignment: CDR1 SGHRS and CDR2 YFSETQ. Deletions cut 0 bases from V and 7 bases from J, with 13 bases between. The CDR3 contains 14 residues. The CDR3 DNA reads TGCGCCAGCAGCTTGGGTCAGGGTGGTGATGAAGCTTTCTTT. Translating gives CASSLGQGGDEAFF. The variable domain in full, completed from reference TRBV5-1 and TRBJ1-1, reads KAGVTQTPRYLIKTRGQQVTLSCSPISGHRSVSWYQQTPGQGLQFLFEYFSETQRNKGNFPGRFSGRQFSNSRSEMNVSTLELGDSALYLCASSLGQGGDEAFFGQGTRLTVV.

The rearrangement links TRBV2 to TRBJ2-7; no firm D call. The V gene lost 3 bases and the J gene lost 5 bases, with 5 bases spanning the gap. The germline V gene has CDR1 SNHLY and CDR2 FYNNEI. The CDR3 length is 11 residues. This chain's CDR3 is CASSDQNEQYF. In nucleotides, the CDR3 is TGTGCCAGCAGTGATCAGAACGAGCAGTACTTC.

The rearrangement joins TRBV7-8 to TRBJ1-2; 7 nucleotides align to TRBD1. CDR1 and CDR2 from the germline V gene are SGHVS and FQNEAQ. CDR3 length equals 14 residues. The trim removed 7 bases at V and 0 bases at J, leaving 5 bases unmatched. The CDR3 here is CASKKGTANYGYTF. CDR3 DNA sequence: TGTGCCAGCAAGAAAGGGACAGCTAACTATGGCTACACCTTC.

A single count supports this clone. This chain connects TRBV19 to TRBJ2-2, with D maybe TRBD2 (5 bases). The V end lost 4 bases, the J end lost 2 bases, and 11 bases lay between the germline ends. Per the germline V gene, CDR1 is LNHDA and CDR2 is SQIVND (reference sequence). The CDR3 is 15 amino acids. The CDR3 nucleotides are TGTGCCAGTAGTAAGTTTGGAGGAAACACCGGGGAGCTGTTTTTT. As protein: CASSKFGGNTGELFF.

This chain uses TRBV7-2 with TRBJ2-5; 7 bases align to TRBD1. J lost 5 bases, V lost 5 bases, and 8 bases had no gene match. The CDR3 is made up of 14 amino acids. Germline V gene data show CDR1 as SGHTA and CDR2 as FQGNSA. CDR3 sequence (DNA): TGTGCCAGCAGCGAAAACAGGGGCCCGGAGACCCAGTACTTC. This translates into CASSENRGPETQYF.

The genes are TRBV6-4 and TRBJ1-2; 12 bases line up with TRBD1. Germline V gives CDR1 MRHNA, CDR2 SNTAGT. The CDR3 has 17 amino acids. After removal of 6 bases from V and 1 base from J, the junction contained 9 bases not matched to a gene. In DNA, the CDR3 is TGTGCCAGCAGAAGGTCGGGACAGGGGGCAGATAACTATGGCTACACCTTC. Encoded protein: CASRRSGQGADNYGYTF.

The V call is TRBV4-2, the J call TRBJ1-3, with D possibly matching TRBD1 (5 bases). The germline V gene encodes CDR1 LGHNA and CDR2 YNFKEQ. The V end lost 1 base, the J end lost 0 bases, and 10 bases lay between the germline ends. The CDR3 is 16 residues long. CDR3 in DNA: TGTGCCAGCAGCCAAGTCCGGGGGGGCTCTGGAAACACCATATATTTT. Its translation: CASSQVRGGSGNTIYF.

This clone occurred once. The chain joins TRBV24-1 to TRBJ2-1; 9 bases align to TRBD2. CDR3 length: 19 residues. The V gene's germline CDR1 is KGHDR and CDR2 SFDVKD. With 2 bases clipped from V and 6 bases from J, the junction kept 16 bases outside the gene matches. The CDR3 spells CATSDSRGGAGALLNEQFF. Here the CDR3 DNA reads TGTGCCACCAGTGATTCGCGGGGGGGCGCGGGGGCCTTACTCAATGAGCAGTTCTTC.

The chain combines TRBV6-5 with TRBJ1-1, with D possibly TRBD1 on 5 matching bases. V lost 0 bases to trimming and J lost 1 base, with 9 bases between them. In germline, CDR1 is MNHEY, CDR2 SVGAGI. This CDR3 has 15 amino acids. The CDR3 DNA reads TGTGCCAGCAGTTACTCCGGGACTCAGAACACTGAAGCTTTCTTT. Its translation: CASSYSGTQNTEAFF.

This clone was observed a single time. The chain combines TRBV19 with TRBJ2-7, with 13 bases aligning to TRBD2. The CDR3 has 15 residues. Trimming took 8 bases from V and 2 from J; bases not matched to a gene: 6. Germline V gene sequence: CDR1 LNHDA, CDR2 SQIVND (reference sequence). The CDR3, as DNA: TGTGCCAGTGCTCCGGGACTAGCGGGAACCTACGAGCAGTACTTC. This gives the protein CASAPGLAGTYEQYF.

This rearrangement joins TRBV29-1 to TRBJ2-7, with 7 bases that match TRBD1. The CDR3 contains 14 residues. Trimming cost V 7 bases and J 2 bases; bases outside gene matches: 11. Germline loops: CDR1 SQVTM, CDR2 ANQGSEA. The CDR3 spells CSGRFGTATYEQYF. The DNA of the CDR3 is TGCAGCGGCCGGTTTGGGACAGCAACCTACGAGCAGTACTTC.

This chain links TRBV24-1 with TRBJ2-7, with TRBD1 matching 8 bases. The CDR3 totals 15 residues. Unmatched junction bases numbered 8, after V lost 2 bases and J lost 6 bases. Germline-derived CDR1 and CDR2 are KGHDR and SFDVKD. The CDR3 region has the DNA TGTGCCACCAGTGATTACGACAGGGGAGAGATCGAGCAGTACTTC. Its translation is CATSDYDRGEIEQYF.

V is TRBV24-1 and J is TRBJ1-2; 7 bases fit TRBD1. The trim removed 4 bases at V and 4 bases at J, leaving 11 bases unmatched. The germline V gene encodes CDR1 KGHDR and CDR2 SFDVKD. The CDR3 is 16 amino acids. The CDR3 sequence is CATSDQSGTGVYGYTF. The CDR3, as DNA: TGTGCCACCAGTGACCAATCCGGCACAGGGGTCTATGGCTACACCTTC.

This chain links TRBV6-1 with TRBJ1-2; 10 bases fit TRBD1. Trimming cost V 2 bases and J 6 bases; bases outside gene matches: 9. The CDR3 consists of 16 residues. CDR1 is MNHNS, CDR2 SASEGT, per germline. The CDR3 region has the DNA TGTGCCAGCAGTGAATCTTCCCCGGGACAGGGGCATGGCTACACCTTC. Translated: CASSESSPGQGHGYTF.

This clone was seen just once. The chain carries TRBV11-2 and TRBJ2-7; D unclear. The CDR3 sequence is 14 residues long. V lost 3 bases to trimming and J lost 6 bases, with 15 bases between them. Germline V CDR1 and CDR2: SGHAT, FQNNGV. The CDR3 protein is CASSFTQSTSEQYF. The CDR3 nucleotides are TGTGCCAGCAGCTTTACTCAATCCACTTCCGAGCAGTACTTC.

In the case of this clone: This same CDR3 is encoded by further DNA sequences in the sample. The chain links TRBV14 to TRBJ1-3; TRBD1 aligns across 8 bases. V trimming: 4 bases; J trimming: 4 bases; junction bases outside the gene matches: 3. The germline gives CDR1 SGHDN, CDR2 FVKESK. The CDR3 loop spans 14 amino acids. CDR3 residues: CASSRTGTGNTIYF. Written as DNA, the CDR3 is TGTGCCAGCAGCCGGACAGGGACCGGAAACACCATATATTTT.

This sequence joins TRBV27 and TRBJ2-2; TRBD2 agrees at 8 bases. The ends lost 4 bases at V and 3 bases at J; junction bases unmatched: 13. The CDR3 has 18 residues. Germline CDR1 reads MNHEY; CDR2 reads SMNVEV (reference sequence). This CDR3 reads CASSSRPFSGTHTGELFF. In DNA form, the CDR3 reads TGTGCCAGCAGTTCCCGACCCTTTAGCGGGACGCACACCGGGGAGCTGTTTTTT.

The rearrangement joins TRBV7-9 to TRBJ1-4, with D tentatively TRBD1 (6 bases). V was pared by 5 bases and J by 7 bases, with 17 bases between. Germline V gene sequence: CDR1 SEHNR, CDR2 FQNEAQ (reference sequence). The CDR3 sequence is 15 residues long. Here the CDR3 DNA reads TGTGCCAGCAGCCGAACGACAGGCCGAGGTGAAAAACTGTTTTTT. Residues: CASSRTTGRGEKLFF. The whole variable domain, filled in from reference TRBV7-9 and TRBJ1-4, reads DTGVSQNPRHKITKRGQNVTFRCDPISEHNRLYWYRQTLGQGPEFLTYFQNEAQLEKSRLLSDRFSAERPKGSFSTLEIQRTEQGDSAMYLCASSRTTGRGEKLFFGSGTQLSVL.

V usage is TRBV29-1 and J usage is TRBJ1-1; TRBD1 matches at 7 bases. CDR1 is SQVTM and CDR2 is ANQGSEA in the germline V gene. V dropped 7 bases and J dropped 6; count of bases not matched to a gene: 5. CDR3 size: 11 residues. CDR3 sequence reads: CSGDSWAEAFF. Written as DNA, the CDR3 is TGCAGCGGGGACAGTTGGGCTGAAGCTTTCTTT.

V is TRBV19 and J is TRBJ1-2; D is unresolved. Germline loops: CDR1 LNHDA, CDR2 SQIVND (reference sequence). V gave up 10 bases and J gave up 0 bases, with 12 bases separating them. This CDR3 has 13 residues. CDR3 in DNA: TGTGCCACCACTACACCTACTAACTATGGCTACACCTTC. This codes for CATTTPTNYGYTF.

V gene TRBV4-1 combines with J gene TRBJ1-6; weak D call: TRBD1 (6 bases). Germline assignment: CDR1 MGHRA and CDR2 YSYEKL. The CDR3 contains 16 residues. The V and J ends lost 6 bases and 5 bases respectively, with 17 bases between them. CDR3 protein: CASSLTGPRNNSPLHF. The CDR3 DNA sequence: TGCGCCAGCAGTTTGACAGGACCCCGAAATAATTCACCCCTCCACTTT.